This T cell receptor beta chain was sequenced for a study of cytomegalovirus exposure and HLA in healthy donors. With 60 Vbeta and 13 Jbeta primers, the PCR was carried out. Method: immunoSEQ multiplex PCR; TCRdb's copy keeps in-frame clones and lacks some. This repertoire shows over 75,000 clones, around 9.6% found once; its top ten account for around 5%. There are a few counts of this clone. Trimming took 0 bases from V and 0 from J, leaving 6 bases between them. Germline CDR1 is MNHEY and CDR2 is SVGAGI. CDR3 length: 15 amino acids. This clonotype was obtained from a man aged 50 to 59 in good health and CMV-seropositive. The V and J genes are TRBV6-5 and TRBJ1-5; D ambiguous. The sample taken for sequencing was PBMCs. CDR3 residues: CASSYSQYSNQPQHF. The CDR3 DNA sequence: TGTGCCAGCAGTTACTCTCAGTATAGCAATCAGCCCCAGCATTTT.